These T cell receptor beta chains were read from a single sample in a study of beta chain features in type 1 diabetes. Clones were sequenced by immunoSEQ multiplex PCR, and TCRdb holds only the in-frame ones, with some missing. Of around 140,000 clones in the sample, around 9% were seen once. Sequenced: central memory CD4+ T cells from blood. These receptors originate from a man between 25 and 39 years old with type 1 diabetes. CDR3s include the opening cysteine and the closing phenylalanine or tryptophan. The D gene is left open where the match is weak. Some rows have no size entry. The others give once, few or many, or a class for an expanded clone.

j_call	clone_size	d_call	v_call	cdr3_nt	cdr3_aa
TRBJ2-7	-	TRBD1	TRBV5-1	TGCGCCAGCAGCTCCGGTACAGGGGTGTCCTACGAGCAGTACTTC	CASSSGTGVSYEQYF
TRBJ2-7	-	-	TRBV7-9	TGTGCCAGCAGCTTAAGGACAGGGAGGGACGAGCAGTACTTC	CASSLRTGRDEQYF
TRBJ1-1	-	TRBD1	TRBV4-2	TGTGCCAGCAGCCAAGGGAAAGGGGGCGGGATTCCCGGTGAAGCTTTCTTT	CASSQGKGGGIPGEAFF
TRBJ2-7	-	TRBD1	TRBV30	TGTGCCTGGAGTAAACAGGGGAGCGAGCAGTACTTC	CAWSKQGSEQYF
TRBJ2-1	-	-	TRBV15	TGTGCCACCAGCAGAGGAGGGGGGGGACTTAGGAATGAGCAGTTCTTC	CATSRGGGGLRNEQFF
TRBJ2-1	few	TRBD2	TRBV19	TGTGCCAGTAGTTCGCTAGCGGGGGGTTACAATGAGCAGTTCTTC	CASSSLAGGYNEQFF
TRBJ2-7	-	-	TRBV30	TGTGCCTGGACGGGGGGCGGAGGCGAGCAGTACTTC	CAWTGGGGEQYF
TRBJ1-2	few	-	TRBV18	TGTGCCAGCTCACCAAAGAGCCGATCGGCTAACTATGGCTACACCTTC	CASSPKSRSANYGYTF
TRBJ2-4	few	-	TRBV2	TGTGCCAGCAGTGTGGGCACCTCGATAAACATTCAGTACTTC	CASSVGTSINIQYF
TRBJ1-2	-	-	TRBV5-1	TGCGCCAGTTTCGCTAATTTGGACCGCCCGGGGACCTTC	CASFANLDRPGTF
TRBJ2-5	-	-	TRBV7-2	TGTGCCAGCAGCACCGGAGCGACCCAGTACTTC	CASSTGATQYF
TRBJ1-6	-	-	TRBV2	TGTGCCAGCAGCGCCGGACAAGTCTATAATTCACCCCTCCACTTT	CASSAGQVYNSPLHF
TRBJ2-1	medium-sized	-	TRBV7-3	TGTGCCAGCAGCTTCCGGGGGGCCAATGAGCAGTTCTTC	CASSFRGANEQFF
TRBJ2-1	-	-	TRBV7-2	TGTGCCAGCAGTTTAAACGGGGGACGTGAGCAGTTCTTC	CASSLNGGREQFF
TRBJ1-5	few	-	TRBV5-1	TGCGCCAGCAGCTTGCTGGGAGCGGGCAATCAGCCCCAGCATTTT	CASSLLGAGNQPQHF
TRBJ1-2	few	-	TRBV9	TGTGCCAGCAGAAACCCCCTTAGGGGGAACTATGGCTACACCTTC	CASRNPLRGNYGYTF
TRBJ2-3	many	TRBD2	TRBV7-9	TGTGCCAGCCTGCGGGAGAGCACAGATACGCAGTATTTT	CASLRESTDTQYF
TRBJ2-2	few	TRBD2	TRBV25-1	TGTGCCACCCCCCCGGGGGCTAGCGGGGAAACCGGGGAGCTGTTTTTT	CATPPGASGETGELFF
TRBJ1-1	few	-	TRBV7-8	TGTGCCAGCAGCTTATACACGAACACTGAAGCTTTCTTT	CASSLYTNTEAFF
TRBJ2-1	-	TRBD2	TRBV5-6	TGTGCCAGCAGTTACGGACTAGCTTCCACGGTCTTC	CASSYGLASTVF
TRBJ2-2	-	-	TRBV7-2	TGTGCCACTAGGCCGGGAAATAGCGGTGCCGCCGGGGAGCTGTTTTTT	CATRPGNSGAAGELFF
TRBJ2-2	-	TRBD1	TRBV10-3	TGTGCCATCAGTGGGGACAGGGGGGAGCTGTTTTTT	CAISGDRGELFF
TRBJ1-2	few	-	TRBV6-4	TGTGCCAGCAGTCCCTCGGGCTACACCTTC	CASSPSGYTF
TRBJ1-2	few	-	TRBV29-1	TGCAGCGTTGATGAGGATAACTATGGCTACACCTTC	CSVDEDNYGYTF
TRBJ1-3	many	-	TRBV29-1	TGCAGCGTTGCCAACAGGGATATTGGAAACACCATATATTTT	CSVANRDIGNTIYF
TRBJ2-3	-	TRBD1	TRBV11-1	TGTGCCAGCAGCTGGACAGGGGGCAAAGATACGCAGTATTTT	CASSWTGGKDTQYF
TRBJ1-2	few	-	TRBV4-1	TGCGCCAGCAGCCAAGATTGGGCGGGATATGGCTACACCTTC	CASSQDWAGYGYTF
TRBJ2-3	-	TRBD2	TRBV6-6	TGTGCCACCAGACTAGCGGGCACAGATACGCAGTATTTT	CATRLAGTDTQYF
TRBJ2-5	few	TRBD1	TRBV5-5	TGTGCCAGCAGCTTGACAGGGGAAGAGACCCAGTACTTC	CASSLTGEETQYF
TRBJ2-1	many	-	TRBV5-1	TGCGCCAGCAGCTTGACTAGCTCTCTTACGAATGAGCAGTTCTTC	CASSLTSSLTNEQFF
TRBJ2-3	-	TRBD2	TRBV7-8	TGTGCCAGCAGCTTAGTAGGTAGCGGGGGGGCGACAGATACGCAGTATTTT	CASSLVGSGGATDTQYF
TRBJ2-1	-	-	TRBV19	TGTGCCAGTGGGGGGTTTGGCTACAATGAGCAGTTCTTC	CASGGFGYNEQFF
TRBJ1-1	-	-	TRBV6-5	TGTGCCAGCACCCGTAATTATCAGGGGAACACTGAAGCTTTCTTT	CASTRNYQGNTEAFF
TRBJ1-6	few	TRBD1	TRBV5-1	TGCGCCAGCAGCTTGGCCGGGACAGGGGATTCACCCCTCCACTTT	CASSLAGTGDSPLHF
TRBJ2-7	many	-	TRBV28	TGTGCCAGCAGCCCCCCAGCGGTGGATTCGTACGAGCAGTACTTC	CASSPPAVDSYEQYF
TRBJ2-5	few	-	TRBV30	TGTGCCTGGAGTGAGGGACATAAAGAGACCCAGTACTTC	CAWSEGHKETQYF
TRBJ1-1	-	-	TRBV20-1	TGCAGTGCTAGGAGAGCTGAAGCTTTCTTT	CSARRAEAFF
TRBJ2-7	-	TRBD2	TRBV25-1	TGTGCCAGCAGTGGCCGGACTAGCGGGAGCTACGAGCAGTACTTC	CASSGRTSGSYEQYF
TRBJ1-1	-	TRBD1	TRBV18	TGTGCCAGCTCACCCGCCGGGACAGGGTCTGAAGCTTTCTTT	CASSPAGTGSEAFF
TRBJ2-5	few	TRBD2	TRBV5-1	TGCGCCAGCAGCAGAACTAGCGGTACAGAGACCCAGTACTTC	CASSRTSGTETQYF
TRBJ1-1	-	TRBD1	TRBV29-1	TGCAGCGTGGGACAGGTTAACACTGAAGCTTTCTTT	CSVGQVNTEAFF
TRBJ1-2	-	TRBD1	TRBV4-3	TGCGCCAGCAGCCAGGGCCGAACAGGGGGAAACTATGGCTACACCTTC	CASSQGRTGGNYGYTF
TRBJ2-3	few	-	TRBV29-1	TGCAGCGTTGGGAGGGGCAGGGGCACAGATACGCAGTATTTT	CSVGRGRGTDTQYF
TRBJ2-3	few	TRBD1	TRBV2	TGTGCCAGCAGTGAAGCGAGAGGCAGGGGGCCAGATACGCAGTATTTT	CASSEARGRGPDTQYF
TRBJ2-2	-	TRBD1	TRBV6-5	TGTGCCAGCAAGGGACAGGGGGTTCGCGGGGAGCTGTTTTTT	CASKGQGVRGELFF